The 20 T cell receptor beta chains below all came from one sample that was sequenced in a study of shared clonotypes between healthy human individuals. Libraries were prepared by immunoSEQ multiplex PCR; TCRdb keeps only in-frame clonotypes and omits some of them. This table has under 2,500,000 clones, approximately 94% appearing once. Material for sequencing was naive CD4+ T cells sorted from blood. The sample's subset: CD45RA+ positively selected. These receptors were taken from a man between 18 and 29 years old in good health.

The V gene is TRBV11-2, the J gene TRBJ2-1; possibly TRBD1 for D (5 bases). CDR1 SGHAT and CDR2 FQNNGV come from the germline V gene. CDR3 length equals 15 residues. The V end lost 4 bases, the J end lost 2 bases, and 12 bases lay between the germline ends. In DNA, the CDR3 is TGTGCCAGCAGCTCTTGGCAGGGTCCCTACAATGAGCAGTTCTTC. Protein: CASSSWQGPYNEQFF. Full variable domain (missing parts from reference TRBV11-2 and TRBJ2-1): EAGVAQSPRYKIIEKRQSVAFWCNPISGHATLYWYQQILGQGPKLLIQFQNNGVVDDSQLPKDRFSAERLKGVDSTLKIQPAKLEDSAVYLCASSSWQGPYNEQFFGPGTRLTVL.

The chain uses TRBV7-3 and TRBJ1-1; 9 bases line up with TRBD1. V dropped 4 bases and J dropped 4; count of bases not matched to a gene: 7. The CDR3 extends over 15 amino acids. Germline V CDR1 and CDR2: SGHTA, FQGTGA. CDR3 amino acids: CASSWTGTGPTEAFF. The CDR3 nucleotides read TGTGCCAGCAGCTGGACCGGGACAGGGCCCACTGAAGCTTTCTTT.

The chain carries TRBV10-1 and TRBJ2-2, with D tentatively TRBD1 or TRBD2 (6 bases each). V was trimmed by 4 bases and J by 4 bases, leaving 13 bases between them. Germline V gives CDR1 WNHNN, CDR2 SYGVQD (reference sequence). This CDR3 comprises 15 residues. DNA of the CDR3: TGCGCCAGCAGTGGGGGGGCAGGGACCACCGGGGAGCTGTTTTTT. Translation gives CASSGGAGTTGELFF.

Of note for this clone: Other DNA sequences in this specimen translate into the identical CDR3. The chain links TRBV7-9 to TRBJ1-1, with D tentatively TRBD1 (5 bases). The CDR3 totals 14 residues. Germline V CDR1 and CDR2: SEHNR, FQNEAQ (reference sequence). V was pared by 5 bases and J by 5 bases, with 15 bases between. The CDR3: CASSLGQGETEAFF. CDR3 sequence (DNA): TGTGCCAGCAGCCTAGGGCAGGGAGAGACTGAAGCTTTCTTT. Drawing the rest from reference TRBV7-9 and TRBJ1-1, the complete variable domain is DTGVSQNPRHKITKRGQNVTFRCDPISEHNRLYWYRQTLGQGPEFLTYFQNEAQLEKSRLLSDRFSAERPKGSFSTLEIQRTEQGDSAMYLCASSLGQGETEAFFGQGTRLTVV.

The rearrangement links TRBV14 to TRBJ2-5, with a weak D call TRBD2 (5 bases). The germline CDR1 and CDR2 sequences are SGHDN and FVKESK. This CDR3 has 13 residues. V lost 1 base to trimming and J lost 5 bases, with 8 bases between them. CDR3 residues: CASSQGRGETQYF. CDR3 in DNA: TGTGCCAGCAGCCAAGGACGAGGGGAGACCCAGTACTTC.

This clone turned up a few times. Other DNA sequences within the sample encode an identical CDR3. This chain uses TRBV9 with TRBJ2-1; 9 nucleotides agree with TRBD2. The CDR3 is 17 amino acids. CDR1 is SGDLS, CDR2 YYNGEE, per germline. With 0 bases clipped from V and 0 bases from J, the junction kept 4 bases outside the gene matches. The chain's CDR3 is CASSVGLAGSSYNEQFF. CDR3 DNA sequence: TGTGCCAGCAGCGTAGGGCTAGCGGGGAGCTCCTACAATGAGCAGTTCTTC.

Only one count was recorded for this clone. The chain carries TRBV6-1 and TRBJ1-2; no clear D gene. The CDR3 sequence is 13 residues long. Trimming removed 5 bases from V and 5 bases from J, with 12 bases in between. From germline, CDR1 is MNHNS and CDR2 SASEGT. The CDR3, as DNA: TGTGCCAGCAGTTCTCGGCCCCCTTATGGCTACACCTTC. As protein: CASSSRPPYGYTF.

The V gene is TRBV5-1, the J gene TRBJ1-1, with D maybe TRBD1 (6 bases). CDR1 is SGHRS and CDR2 is YFSETQ in the germline V gene. CDR3 length equals 16 residues. The ends were cut back, 4 bases at V and 0 bases at J, with 16 bases in the middle. Written as DNA, the CDR3 is TGCGCCAGCAGCGAATGGGGGCAGGGACTGAACACTGAAGCTTTCTTT. Its protein is CASSEWGQGLNTEAFF.

This clone has only one observation. CDR3 residues: CASSSWTGYYEQYF. CDR3 in DNA: TGTGCCAGCAGCTCCTGGACTGGCTACTACGAGCAGTACTTC. J is TRBJ2-7 and V is TRBV7-2, with TRBD2 as a possible D gene (5 bases). The CDR3 consists of 14 residues. Trimming removed 4 bases at V and 3 bases at J, with 13 bases between. Germline CDR1 is SGHTA and CDR2 is FQGNSA.

V is TRBV30 and J is TRBJ2-2; D call uncertain. Germline lookup yields CDR1 GTSNPN and CDR2 SVGIG (reference sequence). Trimming cost V 1 base and J 7 bases, with 13 bases left between them. The CDR3 sequence is 14 residues long. This chain's CDR3 is CAWSAHKLDGELFF. The CDR3, as DNA: TGTGCCTGGAGTGCCCACAAACTGGACGGGGAGCTGTTTTTT.

The chain joins TRBV4-3 to TRBJ2-7; TRBD2 agrees at 10 bases. Germline CDR1 is LGHNA and CDR2 is YSLEER. This CDR3 contains 16 residues. V lost 1 base and J lost 1; bases outside the gene matches: 4. CDR3 residues: CASSQGTSGKSYEQYF. CDR3 nucleotide sequence: TGCGCCAGCAGCCAAGGGACTAGCGGCAAATCCTACGAGCAGTACTTC.

The V and J genes are TRBV7-2 and TRBJ1-5, with 7 bases fitting TRBD1. The length of the CDR3 is 15 residues. Germline trimming cut 5 bases from V and 0 bases from J; bases unmatched to any gene: 4. Germline V gene sequence: CDR1 SGHTA, CDR2 FQGNSA. The CDR3 reads CASSPGQISNQPQHF. As DNA, the CDR3 is TGTGCCAGCAGCCCGGGACAGATTAGCAATCAGCCCCAGCATTTT.

In this sample, this clone turned up once. V gene TRBV5-1 combines with J gene TRBJ2-3, with D hard to call. In germline, CDR1 is SGHRS, CDR2 YFSETQ. The V and J ends lost 4 bases and 1 base respectively, with 7 bases between them. The CDR3 sequence is 13 residues long. The CDR3 DNA sequence: TGCGCCAGCAGCATACCCGGCACAGATACGCAGTATTTT. It translates to CASSIPGTDTQYF.

V is TRBV12-5 and J is TRBJ1-1, with D hard to call. Germline V lookup: CDR1 LGHNT, CDR2 FRNRAP. Trimming removed 4 bases from V and 5 bases from J, with 8 bases in between. The CDR3 extends over 12 amino acids. The CDR3 DNA is TGTGCTAGTGGTTCACAAGGGACTGAAGCTTTCTTT. Translation gives CASGSQGTEAFF.

The chain uses TRBV19 and TRBJ2-7; maybe TRBD1 (6 bases). Germline CDR1 and CDR2: LNHDA and SQIVND (reference sequence). The CDR3 has 15 residues. Trimming cost V 6 bases and J 3 bases, with 18 bases left between them. The CDR3 reads CASSPGQGRGYEQYF. CDR3 nucleotide sequence: TGTGCCAGTAGCCCCGGGCAGGGGAGAGGCTACGAGCAGTACTTC.

J is TRBJ1-2 and V is TRBV7-8; 9 nucleotides align to TRBD1. The germline gives CDR1 SGHVS, CDR2 FQNEAQ. V lost 1 base, J lost 6 bases, and 6 bases stayed unmatched. The length of the CDR3 is 15 residues. The CDR3 sequence is CASSLGTGVVDGYTF. Written as DNA, the CDR3 is TGTGCCAGCAGCTTAGGGACAGGGGTGGTGGATGGCTACACCTTC.

The chain couples TRBV11-2 to TRBJ2-7; possibly TRBD1 for D (5 bases). Between the trimmed V and J ends, which lost 0 bases and 1 base, there was a span of 13 bases. The CDR3 covers 16 residues. Germline V gene sequence: CDR1 SGHAT, CDR2 FQNNGV. The CDR3, as DNA: TGTGCCAGCAGCTTAGATCCGCGGCAGGGATCCTACGAGCAGTACTTC. It yields the protein CASSLDPRQGSYEQYF.

This clone showed up just a few times. J is TRBJ1-6 and V is TRBV5-1, with 9 bases lining up with TRBD1. Germline V gives CDR1 SGHRS, CDR2 YFSETQ. Losses at the gene ends were 6 bases for V and 7 bases for J; bases not matched to a gene: 5. This CDR3 spans 14 amino acids. The CDR3 loop is CASTQGALNSPLHF. CDR3 in DNA: TGCGCCAGCACACAGGGGGCTTTGAATTCACCCCTCCACTTT. The complete variable domain, with remaining parts taken from reference TRBV5-1 and TRBJ1-6, reads KAGVTQTPRYLIKTRGQQVTLSCSPISGHRSVSWYQQTPGQGLQFLFEYFSETQRNKGNFPGRFSGRQFSNSRSEMNVSTLELGDSALYLCASTQGALNSPLHFGNGTRLTVT.

This clone came up a few times. The V and J genes are TRBV19 and TRBJ1-5, with D perhaps matching TRBD1 (6 bases). The CDR3 runs 14 residues. Germline values: CDR1 LNHDA, CDR2 SQIVND (reference sequence). Trimming took off 10 bases at V and 1 base at J, with 14 bases between the two ends. The CDR3 DNA sequence: TGTGCCACACAATTAACAGGGAGCAATCAGCCCCAGCATTTT. Translation: CATQLTGSNQPQHF.

On this clone itself: The same CDR3 is also encoded by other DNA sequences in this sample. V and J are TRBV7-9 and TRBJ1-3, with D unresolved. The CDR3 is 12 residues long. The V end lost 2 bases, the J end lost 4 bases, and 3 bases lay between the germline ends. Germline CDR1 SEHNR, CDR2 FQNEAQ (reference sequence). CDR3 in amino acids: CASSLLGNTIYF. CDR3 nucleotides: TGTGCCAGCAGCTTACTGGGAAACACCATATATTTT.